One sample yielded the 27 T cell receptor beta chains listed below, sequenced in a study of shared clonotypes between healthy human individuals. The table came from immunoSEQ multiplex PCR; TCRdb's copy has only in-frame clones and leaves some out. This sample has about 2.3 million clones; approximately 93% occur once, and the top ten carry 0.35% to 0.45%. What was sequenced was naive CD4+ T cells from PBMCs. Regarding subset: CD45RA+ positively selected. These receptors were collected from a man between 18 and 29 years old in good health. Some clones in this sample may be carry-over from other donors' samples.

The V call is TRBV2, the J call TRBJ2-1; D is uncertain. Germline values: CDR1 SNHLY, CDR2 FYNNEI. The CDR3 has 13 amino acids. Trimming removed 8 bases from V and 9 bases from J, with 17 bases in between. This CDR3 is CASLRAENAEQFF. The CDR3, as DNA: TGTGCCAGCCTACGTGCCGAGAATGCTGAGCAGTTCTTC. Using reference TRBV2 and TRBJ2-1 for the parts outside the CDR3, the full variable domain is EPEVTQTPSHQVTQMGQEVILRCVPISNHLYFYWYRQILGQKVEFLVSFYNNEISEKSEIFDDQFSVERPDGSNFTLKIRSTKLEDSAMYFCASLRAENAEQFFGPGTRLTVL.

This chain joins TRBV11-2 and TRBJ1-1, with 7 bases that match TRBD1. The CDR3 sequence is 15 residues long. CDR1 is SGHAT and CDR2 is FQNNGV in the germline V gene. V was pared by 5 bases and J by 12 bases, with 18 bases of the junction left unmatched. CDR3 in amino acids: CASSGRQGGQELPFF. CDR3 nucleotide sequence: TGTGCCAGCAGCGGACGACAGGGTGGGCAGGAACTACCTTTCTTT. The complete variable domain, with remaining parts taken from reference TRBV11-2 and TRBJ1-1, reads EAGVAQSPRYKIIEKRQSVAFWCNPISGHATLYWYQQILGQGPKLLIQFQNNGVVDDSQLPKDRFSAERLKGVDSTLKIQPAKLEDSAVYLCASSGRQGGQELPFFGQGTRLTVV.

The V gene is TRBV10-2, the J gene TRBJ2-1; tentative D call: TRBD1 (6 bases). Trimming stripped 8 bases from V and 2 bases from J, with 16 bases between. The length of the CDR3 is 15 residues. From germline, CDR1 is WSHSY and CDR2 SAAADI. The CDR3 sequence: CASDSGHPAYNEQFF. The DNA for the CDR3 is TGCGCCAGCGACTCGGGACACCCGGCCTACAATGAGCAGTTCTTC.

A note on this clone: Other DNA sequences of this sample code for an identical CDR3. CDR3 nucleotides: TGCGCCAGCAGCTTGGCCACTGGCACAGATACGCAGTATTTT. It codes for CASSLATGTDTQYF. The chain uses TRBV5-1 and TRBJ2-3; no definite D call. V dropped 0 bases and J dropped 1 base, with 6 bases sitting between them. Germline lookup yields CDR1 SGHRS and CDR2 YFSETQ. The CDR3 covers 14 residues.

The chain carries TRBV5-3 and TRBJ2-5; 8 nucleotides line up with TRBD2. TRBV5-3 has ORF status, its function being uncertain. The length of the CDR3 is 17 residues. V dropped 10 bases and J dropped 3; count of bases not matched to a gene: 20. The CDR3 sequence is CARLAVGTSFRKETQYF. The CDR3 coding sequence is TGTGCCCGACTTGCCGTAGGGACTAGTTTCCGTAAAGAGACCCAGTACTTC.

This sequence joins TRBV20-1 and TRBJ2-1; D is unresolved. CDR3 length equals 11 residues. The germline gives CDR1 DFQATT, CDR2 SNEGSKA (reference sequence). Between the trimmed V and J ends, which lost 0 bases and 12 bases, there was a span of 9 bases. In DNA, the CDR3 is TGCAGTGCTAGAGAGAGCGAGTCGCAGTTCTTC. As protein: CSARESESQFF.

The chain employs TRBV10-3 and TRBJ2-7; no reliable D call. The germline V gene encodes CDR1 ENHRY and CDR2 SYGVKD. The CDR3 spans 14 residues. V lost 10 bases, J lost 2 bases, and 18 bases lay in between. This CDR3 is CATHVGRPPYEQYF. In nucleotides, the CDR3 is TGTGCCACCCATGTCGGTAGGCCTCCCTACGAGCAGTACTTC.

The V gene is TRBV4-3, the J gene TRBJ2-3; no clear D. The CDR3 runs 17 residues. Trimming left V 4 bases short and J 2 bases short, with 19 bases between. Per germline, CDR1 LGHNA and CDR2 YSLEER. The CDR3 region has the DNA TGCGCCAGCAGCCCCTCAGCTGCAGTCCACATCACAGATACGCAGTATTTT. It is translated as CASSPSAAVHITDTQYF.

Details on this clone: Other DNA sequences in this sample translate to the same CDR3. The chain couples TRBV28 to TRBJ2-3; D is ambiguous. In germline, CDR1 is MDHEN, CDR2 SYDVKM. This CDR3 is 12 amino acids long. The ends were cut back, 2 bases at V and 3 bases at J, with 3 bases in the middle. In DNA form, the CDR3 reads TGTGCCAGCAGTTTAAGAACAGATACGCAGTATTTT. This translates into CASSLRTDTQYF. The full variable domain, completed using reference TRBV28 and TRBJ2-3, is DVKVTQSSRYLVKRTGEKVFLECVQDMDHENMFWYRQDPGLGLRLIYFSYDVKMKEKGDIPEGYSVSREKKERFSLILESASTNQTSMYLCASSLRTDTQYFGPGTRLTVL.

The chain couples TRBV7-8 to TRBJ2-5; 9 nucleotides agree with TRBD2. Unmatched junction bases numbered 6, after V lost 7 bases and J lost 0 bases. The CDR3 loop spans 15 amino acids. CDR1 and CDR2 from the germline V gene are SGHVS and FQNEAQ. Here the CDR3 DNA reads TGTGCCAGCACAGGTGCGGGAGGGAACCAAGAGACCCAGTACTTC. Translated, it gives CASTGAGGNQETQYF.

This clone was counted a few times. The sample has other DNA sequences that encode this CDR3 too. The chain uses TRBV19 and TRBJ1-5; TRBD1 might be the D (5 bases). The CDR3 has 12 amino acids. The germline gives CDR1 LNHDA, CDR2 SQIVND (reference sequence). Trimming removed 4 bases from V and 6 bases from J, with 7 bases in between. For the CDR3, the DNA is TGTGCCAGTAGTACAGGGTTTCAGCCCCAGCATTTT. Translated, it gives CASSTGFQPQHF. Complete variable domain (other parts from reference TRBV19 and TRBJ1-5): DGGITQSPKYLFRKEGQNVTLSCEQNLNHDAMYWYRQDPGQGLRLIYYSQIVNDFQKGDIAEGYSVSREKKESFPLTVTSAQKNPTAFYLCASSTGFQPQHFGDGTRLSIL.

The J gene is TRBJ2-2, the V gene TRBV10-2, with D tentatively TRBD1 (5 bases). V was cut by 8 bases and J by 3 bases, with 16 bases left in between. Germline CDR1 is WSHSY and CDR2 is SAAADI. This CDR3 has 15 residues. The CDR3, as DNA: TGCGCCAGCGAAGCCTCAGGGATTCACACCGGGGAGCTGTTTTTT. It specifies CASEASGIHTGELFF.

The chain has TRBV18 and TRBJ1-1, with no clear D. The CDR3 is 14 amino acids. Germline V gives CDR1 KGHSH, CDR2 LQKENI. V dropped 6 bases and J dropped 0 bases, with 11 bases sitting between them. CDR3 region: CASSQLAVNTEAFF. CDR3 nucleotide sequence: TGTGCCAGCTCCCAATTGGCCGTGAACACTGAAGCTTTCTTT.

CDR3 in amino acids: CASSLRPSGGRRAGELFF. The CDR3 region has the DNA TGCGCCAGCAGCTTGAGGCCTAGCGGGGGTCGCCGGGCCGGGGAGCTGTTTTTT. V and J are TRBV5-1 and TRBJ2-2; TRBD2 aligns across 10 bases. CDR1 is SGHRS and CDR2 is YFSETQ in the germline V gene. Trimming removed 1 base from V and 6 bases from J; junction bases left unmatched: 12. CDR3 length: 18 residues.

This chain uses TRBV11-2 with TRBJ2-7, with TRBD2 identical over 8 bases. CDR3 length equals 16 residues. Germline V lookup: CDR1 SGHAT, CDR2 FQNNGV. V shed 3 bases, J shed 3 bases, and the junction held 10 bases outside the gene matches. As DNA, the CDR3 is TGTGCCAGCAGCTTGGCGGGAGGACCCCCTCTCTACGAGCAGTACTTC. As protein: CASSLAGGPPLYEQYF. Combining the CDR3 with reference TRBV11-2 and TRBJ2-7 gives the whole variable domain EAGVAQSPRYKIIEKRQSVAFWCNPISGHATLYWYQQILGQGPKLLIQFQNNGVVDDSQLPKDRFSAERLKGVDSTLKIQPAKLEDSAVYLCASSLAGGPPLYEQYFGPGTRLTVT.

As regards this clone: The same CDR3 is also encoded by other DNA sequences in this sample. The chain employs TRBV20-1 and TRBJ2-1; D unclear. This CDR3 region has 10 residues. Germline lookup yields CDR1 DFQATT and CDR2 SNEGSKA (reference sequence). Trimming took off 5 bases at V and 5 bases at J, with 4 bases between the two ends. CDR3 amino acids: CSAGDNEQFF. In DNA form, the CDR3 reads TGCAGTGCTGGGGACAATGAGCAGTTCTTC.

The chain employs TRBV9 and TRBJ1-3; D might be TRBD1 (5 bases). Germline V gene lookup returns CDR1 SGDLS and CDR2 YYNGEE. V dropped 3 bases and J dropped 5 bases, with 24 bases sitting between them. This CDR3 comprises 18 residues. The CDR3 is CASSAEDSLQGWRNTIYF. CDR3 DNA sequence: TGTGCCAGCAGCGCAGAAGATTCCTTGCAGGGATGGAGAAACACCATATATTTT.

This clone was picked up one time. V usage is TRBV11-2 and J usage is TRBJ2-3; the match to TRBD2 covers 11 bases. CDR3 length: 18 amino acids. Germline assignment: CDR1 SGHAT and CDR2 FQNNGV. Trimming removed 5 bases from V and 0 bases from J; junction bases left unmatched: 10. CDR3 bases: TGTGCCAGCAGCCCCGGACTAGCGGGTCACCCTAGCACAGATACGCAGTATTTT. Encoded protein: CASSPGLAGHPSTDTQYF.

This chain connects TRBV5-1 to TRBJ2-1; TRBD1 matches 9 bases. V shed 4 bases and J 8 bases; nucleotides not matched to a gene: 7. This CDR3 is built from 14 residues. The V gene's germline CDR1 is SGHRS and CDR2 YFSETQ. The CDR3 spells CASSPGTGFDEQFF. The DNA of the CDR3 is TGCGCCAGCAGCCCCGGGACAGGGTTCGATGAGCAGTTCTTC.

The chain joins TRBV6-5 to TRBJ2-3, with a possible D match to TRBD1 (6 bases). From germline, CDR1 is MNHEY and CDR2 SVGAGI. V lost 6 bases to trimming and J lost 0 bases, with 13 bases between them. The CDR3 length is 15 residues. The CDR3 region is CASSRQALSTDTQYF. The CDR3 region has the DNA TGTGCCAGCAGCCGACAGGCGTTAAGCACAGATACGCAGTATTTT.

V usage is TRBV15 and J usage is TRBJ1-1, with D unresolved. Looked up from germline, CDR1 is LNHNV and CDR2 is YYDKDF (reference sequence). The V and J ends lost 0 bases and 2 bases respectively, with 10 bases between them. CDR3 size: 15 residues. The CDR3 spells CATSRDRLTNTEAFF. DNA of the CDR3: TGTGCCACCAGCAGAGATCGCCTGACAAACACTGAAGCTTTCTTT.

This clone has more than one count but fewer than ten. The chain joins TRBV4-3 to TRBJ1-5; D not resolved. The V and J ends lost 3 bases and 3 bases respectively, with 9 bases between them. Per germline, CDR1 LGHNA and CDR2 YSLEER. CDR3 length equals 14 residues. The chain's CDR3 is CASSQGGDNQPQHF. The CDR3 coding sequence is TGCGCCAGCAGCCAGGGCGGGGACAATCAGCCCCAGCATTTT.

This chain joins TRBV6-1 and TRBJ1-2; the match to TRBD1 covers 7 bases. V shed 3 bases, J shed 5 bases, and the junction held 9 bases outside the gene matches. This CDR3 has 15 amino acids. Looked up from germline, CDR1 is MNHNS and CDR2 is SASEGT. CDR3 region: CASSDSPGGNYGYTF. The CDR3, as DNA: TGTGCCAGCAGTGATTCGCCAGGGGGGAATTATGGCTACACCTTC.

The V call is TRBV5-6, the J call TRBJ2-3; 9 nucleotides line up with TRBD1. Unmatched junction bases numbered 7, after V lost 4 bases and J lost 4 bases. The CDR3 sequence is 15 residues long. Germline CDR1 and CDR2: SGHDT and YYEEEE. The CDR3 nucleotides read TGTGCCAGCAGCGCCGGGACAGGGATTGCAGATACGCAGTATTTT. Its protein product is CASSAGTGIADTQYF.

The chain employs TRBV11-2 and TRBJ2-2; tentatively, D is TRBD1 or TRBD2 (5 bases each). Germline V CDR1 and CDR2: SGHAT, FQNNGV. Trimming removed 1 base from V and 1 base from J, with 19 bases in between. This CDR3 region has 19 residues. The CDR3 loop reads CASSLVGAGTTMNTGELFF. CDR3 nucleotide sequence: TGTGCCAGCAGCTTAGTTGGTGCCGGGACGACGATGAACACCGGGGAGCTGTTTTTT.

Comments on this clone: This specimen includes other DNA sequences encoding the same CDR3. The V and J genes are TRBV5-1 and TRBJ2-5; a weak D match, TRBD1 (7 bases). The CDR3 spans 15 residues. The germline V gene encodes CDR1 SGHRS and CDR2 YFSETQ. V lost 0 bases to trimming and J lost 4 bases, with 13 bases between them. The CDR3 DNA reads as TGCGCCAGCAGCTTGGGGGCAGGGGGAGGAGAGACCCAGTACTTC. This codes for CASSLGAGGGETQYF.

The gene calls are TRBV9 and TRBJ2-3; possible D gene TRBD1, 6 bases. This CDR3 is built from 17 residues. The germline V and J ends were trimmed by 0 bases and 5 bases, with 19 bases remaining between them. Per germline, CDR1 SGDLS and CDR2 YYNGEE. DNA of the CDR3: TGTGCCAGCAGCGTAGGTGCAGGGGCTGATGGAGGAGATACGCAGTATTTT. Amino acids: CASSVGAGADGGDTQYF. Full variable domain (outside the CDR3, taken from reference TRBV9 and TRBJ2-3): DSGVTQTPKHLITATGQRVTLRCSPRSGDLSVYWYQQSLDQGLQFLIQYYNGEERAKGNILERFSAQQFPDLHSELNLSSLELGDSALYFCASSVGAGADGGDTQYFGPGTRLTVL.